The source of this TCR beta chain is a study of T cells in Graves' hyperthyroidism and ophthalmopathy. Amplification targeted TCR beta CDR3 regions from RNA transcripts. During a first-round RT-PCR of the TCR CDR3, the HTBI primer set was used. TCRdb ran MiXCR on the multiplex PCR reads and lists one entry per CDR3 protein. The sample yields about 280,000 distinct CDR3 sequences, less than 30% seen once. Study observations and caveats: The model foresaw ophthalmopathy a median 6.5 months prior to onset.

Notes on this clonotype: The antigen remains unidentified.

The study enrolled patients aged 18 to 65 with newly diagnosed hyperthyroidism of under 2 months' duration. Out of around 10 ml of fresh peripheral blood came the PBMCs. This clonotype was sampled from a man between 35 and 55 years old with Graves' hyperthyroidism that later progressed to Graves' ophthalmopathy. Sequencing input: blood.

CDR3 region: CASSLGGTHTEAFF. DNA for the CDR3: TGTGCCAGCAGCTTAGGAGGCACACACACTGAAGCTTTCTTT. The chain couples TRBV7-9 to TRBJ1-1; no firm D call. The V and J ends lost 1 base and 3 bases respectively, with 9 bases between them. In germline, CDR1 is SEHNR, CDR2 FQNEAQ (reference sequence). The length of the CDR3 is 14 residues.